This T cell receptor beta chain was captured by sequencing in a study of graft-versus-host responses after intestinal transplantation. Study summary: Induction with anti-thymocyte globulin, then tacrolimus and steroids for around three years, was given to all recipients.

CDR3 length equals 16 residues. Germline CDR1 and CDR2: LGHNT and FRNRAP. The germline V and J ends were trimmed by 3 bases and 3 bases, with 15 bases remaining between them. The method was immunoSEQ multiplex PCR; TCRdb's version includes in-frame clones alone and lacks a portion of them. The table shows just over 40,000 clones, with roughly nine tenths occurring only once. The TCR comes from a human patient who received an intestinal transplant, so some T cells may come from the graft donor. The V gene is TRBV12-5, the J gene TRBJ2-1; D may be TRBD1 (7 bases). Sample: PBMCs, taken around 43 weeks after intestinal transplant. CDR3 DNA sequence: TGTGCTAGTGGTTTCGGCGCGGGACAGAACTACAATGAGCAGTTCTTC. Its protein product is CASGFGAGQNYNEQFF. The full variable domain, completed using reference TRBV12-5 and TRBJ2-1, is DARVTQTPRHKVTEMGQEVTMRCQPILGHNTVFWYRQTMMQGLELLAYFRNRAPLDDSGMPKDRFSAEMPDATLATLKIQPSEPRDSAVYFCASGFGAGQNYNEQFFGPGTRLTVL.